The rows below give T cell receptor beta chains drawn from one sample of a study of T-cell reconstitution after alpha-beta-depleted transplantation in children. TCRdb processed the PCR reads anew with MiXCR; each CDR3 protein has one entry. The repertoire includes roughly 160,000 distinct CDR3 sequences, 8.5% to 14% of them detected once, and less than 15% sits in the top ten. The sequencing used PBMCs, collected before TCRalphabeta/CD19-depleted stem cell transplant. Receptors were obtained from a boy aged 2 to 10 with acute myeloid leukemia, due to receive a stem cell transplant. Both conserved end residues are part of each CDR3.

V	J	CDR3
TRBV20-1	TRBJ2-1	CSAREGTSGGNNEQFF
TRBV5-1	TRBJ2-7	CASSLAMDEQYF
TRBV5-1	TRBJ2-7	CACSTDHEQYF
TRBV28	TRBJ2-7	CASSLGAGEQSF
TRBV28	TRBJ1-5	CASSPTYHQPQHF
TRBV6-1	TRBJ2-1	CATKGLASDEQFF
TRBV5-4	TRBJ2-6	CASSLALGSSGANVLTF
TRBV5-1	TRBJ2-2	CASSSNLNTGELFF
TRBV20-1	TRBJ2-1	CSARDPARSVGNNEQFF
TRBV7-9	TRBJ1-5	CASSLNGLNQPQHF
TRBV5-1	TRBJ1-5	CASSPTPGDQPQHF
TRBV5-1	TRBJ2-6	CASSLDSTANVLTF
TRBV5-1	TRBJ2-3	CASRSVGARSTDTQYF
TRBV6-1	TRBJ2-2	CASRSRRGADTGELFF
TRBV18	TRBJ1-1	CASSSGGGRGGTEAFF
TRBV29-1	TRBJ2-3	CSVSAKGVVTDTQYF
TRBV4-1	TRBJ1-3	CASSQKGRSSGNTIYF
TRBV5-6	TRBJ2-1	CASSPPPGQGHNEQFF
TRBV6-5	TRBJ2-7	CASTPQAGLSSSYEQYF